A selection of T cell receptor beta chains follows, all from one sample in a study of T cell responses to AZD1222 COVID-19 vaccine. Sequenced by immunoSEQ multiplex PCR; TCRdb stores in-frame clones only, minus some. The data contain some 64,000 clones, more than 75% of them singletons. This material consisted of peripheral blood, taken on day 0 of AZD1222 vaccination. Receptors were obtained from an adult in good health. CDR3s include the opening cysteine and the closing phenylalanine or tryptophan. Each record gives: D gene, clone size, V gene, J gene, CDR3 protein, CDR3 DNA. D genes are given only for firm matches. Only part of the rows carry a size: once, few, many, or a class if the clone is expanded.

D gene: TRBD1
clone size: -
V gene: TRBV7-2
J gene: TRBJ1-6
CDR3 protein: CASSQGAPWENSPLHF
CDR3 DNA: TGTGCCAGCAGCCAGGGGGCTCCCTGGGAAAATTCACCCCTCCACTTT

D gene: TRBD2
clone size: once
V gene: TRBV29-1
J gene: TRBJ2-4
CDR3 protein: CSVGTSGSIQYF
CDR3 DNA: TGCAGCGTTGGGACTAGCGGGAGCATTCAGTACTTC

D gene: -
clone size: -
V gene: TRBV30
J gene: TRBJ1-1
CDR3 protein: CAWSGGGTEAFF
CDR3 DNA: TGTGCCTGGAGTGGGGGAGGGACTGAAGCTTTCTTT

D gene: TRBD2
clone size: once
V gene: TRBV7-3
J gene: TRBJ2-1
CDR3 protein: CASSLLAGGANEQFF
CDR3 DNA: TGTGCCAGCAGCTTACTAGCGGGGGGCGCCAATGAGCAGTTCTTC

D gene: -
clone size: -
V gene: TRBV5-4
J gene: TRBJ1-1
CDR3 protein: CASSRTLITNTEAFF
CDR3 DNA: TGTGCCAGCAGCCGGACCCTAATAACGAACACTGAAGCTTTCTTT

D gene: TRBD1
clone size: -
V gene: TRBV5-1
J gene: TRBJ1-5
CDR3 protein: CASSLAAGGDQPQHF
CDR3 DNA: TGCGCCAGCAGCTTGGCGGCAGGGGGCGATCAGCCCCAGCATTTT

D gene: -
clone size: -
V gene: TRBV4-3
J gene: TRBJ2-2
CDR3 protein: CASSRGRVANTGELFF
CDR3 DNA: TGCGCCAGCAGCCGCGGAAGAGTTGCGAACACCGGGGAGCTGTTTTTT

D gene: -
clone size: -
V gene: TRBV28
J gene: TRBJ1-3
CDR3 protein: CASSFGGSFHSGNTIYF
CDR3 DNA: TGTGCCAGCAGTTTCGGGGGATCTTTTCACTCTGGAAACACCATATATTTT

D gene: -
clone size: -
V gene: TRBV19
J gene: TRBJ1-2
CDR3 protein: CASTPGRREGYTF
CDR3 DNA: TGTGCCAGTACCCCGGGGCGACGGGAGGGCTACACCTTC

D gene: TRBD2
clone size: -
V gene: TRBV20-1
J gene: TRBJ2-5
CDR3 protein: CSASGGRAQYF
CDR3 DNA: TGCAGTGCTAGTGGAGGGAGGGCCCAGTACTTC

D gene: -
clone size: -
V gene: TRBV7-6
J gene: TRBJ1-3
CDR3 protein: CASSRGDFLYF
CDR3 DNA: TGTGCCAGCAGCCGGGGGGACTTCCTATATTTT

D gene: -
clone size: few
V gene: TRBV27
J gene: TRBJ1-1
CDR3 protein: CASSLRANTEAFF
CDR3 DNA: TGTGCCAGCAGTTTAAGGGCGAACACTGAAGCTTTCTTT

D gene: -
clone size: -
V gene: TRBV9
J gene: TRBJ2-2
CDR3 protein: CASSFNTGELFF
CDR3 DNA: TGTGCCAGCAGCTTTAACACCGGGGAGCTGTTTTTT

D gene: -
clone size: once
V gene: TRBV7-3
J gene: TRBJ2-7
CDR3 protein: CASSLTGGGGPYEQYF
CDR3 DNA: TGTGCCAGCAGCTTAACCGGGGGAGGGGGCCCCTACGAGCAGTACTTC

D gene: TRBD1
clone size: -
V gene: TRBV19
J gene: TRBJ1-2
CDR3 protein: CASSMGQDNYGYTF
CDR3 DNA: TGTGCCAGTAGTATGGGACAGGATAACTATGGCTACACCTTC

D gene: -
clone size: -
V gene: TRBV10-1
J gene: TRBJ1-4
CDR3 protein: CASGTSTNEKLFF
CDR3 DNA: TGCGCCAGCGGGACGTCGACTAATGAAAAACTGTTTTTT

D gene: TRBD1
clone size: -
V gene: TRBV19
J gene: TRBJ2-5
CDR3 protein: CASKAGGETQYF
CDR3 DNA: TGTGCCAGTAAGGCAGGGGGCGAGACCCAGTACTTC

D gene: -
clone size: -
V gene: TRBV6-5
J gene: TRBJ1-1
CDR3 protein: CASSPTANPRTEAFF
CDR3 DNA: TGTGCCAGCAGTCCGACAGCCAACCCTCGGACTGAAGCTTTCTTT

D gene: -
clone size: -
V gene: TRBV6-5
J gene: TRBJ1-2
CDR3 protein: CASSYSPRIGYTF
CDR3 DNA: TGTGCCAGCAGTTACTCACCTCGGATCGGCTACACCTTC

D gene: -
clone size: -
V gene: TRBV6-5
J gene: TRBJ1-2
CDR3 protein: CASSYSTGYGGYTF
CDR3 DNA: TGTGCCAGCAGTTACTCGACAGGCTATGGAGGCTACACCTTC

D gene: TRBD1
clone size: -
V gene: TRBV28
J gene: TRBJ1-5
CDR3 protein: CAISSPDRVAQPQHF
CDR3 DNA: TGTGCAATCTCAAGCCCGGACAGGGTCGCCCAGCCCCAGCATTTT

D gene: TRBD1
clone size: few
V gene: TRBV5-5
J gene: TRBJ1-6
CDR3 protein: CASSPDRGSPLHF
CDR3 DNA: TGTGCCAGCAGCCCAGACAGGGGCTCACCCCTCCACTTT

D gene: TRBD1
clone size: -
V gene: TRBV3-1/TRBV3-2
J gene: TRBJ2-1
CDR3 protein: CASSQGIRFDRGITYNEQFF
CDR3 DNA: TGTGCCAGCAGCCAGGGTATTCGTTTTGACAGGGGGATCACCTACAATGAGCAGTTCTTC

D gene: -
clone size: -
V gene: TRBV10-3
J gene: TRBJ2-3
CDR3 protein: CAISDVGTTSTDTQYF
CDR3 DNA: TGTGCCATCAGTGACGTGGGGACAACTAGCACAGATACGCAGTATTTT

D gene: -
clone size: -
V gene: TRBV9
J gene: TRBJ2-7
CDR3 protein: CASSVQDDSYEQYF
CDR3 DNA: TGTGCCAGCAGCGTCCAGGATGACTCCTACGAGCAGTACTTC

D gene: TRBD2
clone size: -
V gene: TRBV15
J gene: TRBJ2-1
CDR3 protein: CATSEKRENSDEQFF
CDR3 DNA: TGTGCCACCAGCGAAAAGCGGGAGAACTCGGATGAGCAGTTCTTC

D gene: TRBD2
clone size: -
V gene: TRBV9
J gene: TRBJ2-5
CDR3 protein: CASSVGGRGRETQYF
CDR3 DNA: TGTGCCAGCAGCGTGGGGGGGAGAGGGCGAGAGACCCAGTACTTC

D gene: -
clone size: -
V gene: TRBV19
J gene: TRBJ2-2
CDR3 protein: CASGLTRAAAGELFF
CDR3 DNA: TGTGCCAGCGGGCTGACCAGGGCGGCGGCCGGGGAGCTGTTTTTT

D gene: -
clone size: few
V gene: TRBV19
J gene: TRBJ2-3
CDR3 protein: CASSTLQSGRWGGTDTQYF
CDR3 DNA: TGTGCCAGTAGTACCCTTCAATCGGGGCGGTGGGGTGGCACAGATACGCAGTATTTT

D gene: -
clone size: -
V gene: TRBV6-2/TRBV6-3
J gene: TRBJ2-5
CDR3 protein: CASSYYGTSGQETQYF
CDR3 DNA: TGTGCCAGCAGTTACTACGGGACCTCGGGACAAGAGACCCAGTACTTC

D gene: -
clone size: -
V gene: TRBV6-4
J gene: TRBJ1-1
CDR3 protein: CASSPGDENTEAFF
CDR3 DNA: TGTGCCAGCAGCCCAGGGGACGAGAACACTGAAGCTTTCTTT

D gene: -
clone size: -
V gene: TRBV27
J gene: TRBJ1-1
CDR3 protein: CASSFRNSPGTEAFF
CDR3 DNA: TGTGCCAGCAGCTTTCGGAACTCACCGGGGACTGAAGCTTTCTTT

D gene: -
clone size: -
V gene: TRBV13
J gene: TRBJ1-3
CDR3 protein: CASSPITWNTIYF
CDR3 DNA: TGTGCCAGCAGCCCGATCACGTGGAACACCATATATTTT

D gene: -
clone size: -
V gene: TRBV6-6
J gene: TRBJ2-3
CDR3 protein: CASSFGTDTQYF
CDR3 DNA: TGTGCCAGCAGTTTCGGCACAGATACGCAGTATTTT

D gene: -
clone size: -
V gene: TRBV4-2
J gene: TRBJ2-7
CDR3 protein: CASSQDWSEQYF
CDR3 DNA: TGTGCCAGCAGCCAAGATTGGTCGGAGCAGTACTTC

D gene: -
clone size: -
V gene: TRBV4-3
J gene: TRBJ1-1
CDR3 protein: CASSQEAYRNTEAFF
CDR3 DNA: TGCGCCAGCAGCCAGGAGGCTTACAGGAACACTGAAGCTTTCTTT

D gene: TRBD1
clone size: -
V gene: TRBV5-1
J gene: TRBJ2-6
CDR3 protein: CASSATLRTGLGGGANVLTF
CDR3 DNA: TGCGCCAGCAGCGCAACACTCAGGACAGGCCTAGGGGGTGGGGCCAACGTCCTGACTTTC

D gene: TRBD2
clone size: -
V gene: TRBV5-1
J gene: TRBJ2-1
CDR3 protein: CASTVAGGYNEQFF
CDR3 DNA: TGCGCCAGCACCGTAGCGGGAGGGTACAATGAGCAGTTCTTC

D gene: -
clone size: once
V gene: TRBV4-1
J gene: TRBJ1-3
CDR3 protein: CASSQDPYEIGNTIYF
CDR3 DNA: TGCGCCAGCAGCCAAGACCCGTACGAAATTGGAAACACCATATATTTT

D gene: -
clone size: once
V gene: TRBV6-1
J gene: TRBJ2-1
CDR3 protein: CASSEDSGLYNEQFF
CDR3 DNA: TGTGCCAGCAGTGAAGACTCAGGGCTGTACAATGAGCAGTTCTTC

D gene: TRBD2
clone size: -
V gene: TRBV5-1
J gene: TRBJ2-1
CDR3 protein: CASSLGWASGHNEQFF
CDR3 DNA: TGCGCCAGCAGCTTGGGGTGGGCTAGCGGTCACAATGAGCAGTTCTTC

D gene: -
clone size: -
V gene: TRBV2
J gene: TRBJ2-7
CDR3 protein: CASSERSGNYEQYF
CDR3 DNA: TGTGCCAGCAGTGAGAGGAGCGGAAACTACGAGCAGTACTTC

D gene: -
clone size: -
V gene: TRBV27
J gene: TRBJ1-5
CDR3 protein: CASSPTLGPYSSLNQPQHF
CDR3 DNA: TGTGCCAGCAGCCCCACCCTCGGCCCCTACTCCAGCCTCAATCAGCCCCAGCATTTT

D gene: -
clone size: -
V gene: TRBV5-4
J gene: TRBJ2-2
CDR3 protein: CASSFSGPRHTGELFF
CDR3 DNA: TGTGCCAGCAGCTTTTCGGGACCCAGACATACCGGGGAGCTGTTTTTT

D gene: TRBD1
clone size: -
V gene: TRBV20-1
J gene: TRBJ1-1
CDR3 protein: CSASRTGRMNTEAFF
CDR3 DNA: TGCAGTGCTAGTAGGACAGGGAGAATGAACACTGAAGCTTTCTTT

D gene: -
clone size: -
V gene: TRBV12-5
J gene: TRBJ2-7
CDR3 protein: CASGFLAYEQYF
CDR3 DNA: TGTGCTAGTGGTTTTCTCGCCTACGAGCAGTACTTC

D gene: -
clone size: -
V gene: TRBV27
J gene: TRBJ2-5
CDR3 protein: CASSALGGSALETQYF
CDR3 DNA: TGTGCCAGCAGTGCTCTTGGTGGGTCTGCGTTAGAGACCCAGTACTTC

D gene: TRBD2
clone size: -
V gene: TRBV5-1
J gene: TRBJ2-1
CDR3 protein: CASSSSGGAYNEQFF
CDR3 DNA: TGCGCCAGCAGCTCTAGCGGGGGGGCCTACAATGAGCAGTTCTTC

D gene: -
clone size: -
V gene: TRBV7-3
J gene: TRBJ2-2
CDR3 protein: CATGQDLSGELFF
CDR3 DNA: TGTGCCACGGGCCAAGACTTATCCGGGGAGCTGTTTTTT

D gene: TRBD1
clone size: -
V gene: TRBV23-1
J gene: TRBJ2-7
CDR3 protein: CACRDRNTYEQYF
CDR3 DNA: TGCGCCTGCCGGGACAGAAACACCTACGAGCAGTACTTC

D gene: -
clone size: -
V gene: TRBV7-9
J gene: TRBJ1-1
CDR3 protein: CASSAGLMNTEAFF
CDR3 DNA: TGTGCCAGCAGCGCAGGGCTCATGAACACTGAAGCTTTCTTT

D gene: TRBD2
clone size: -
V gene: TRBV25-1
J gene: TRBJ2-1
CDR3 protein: CASTSGARSYNEQFF
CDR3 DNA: TGTGCCAGCACTAGCGGAGCCCGCTCCTACAATGAGCAGTTCTTC

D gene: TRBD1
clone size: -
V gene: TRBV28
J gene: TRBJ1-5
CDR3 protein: CASRTGNQPQHF
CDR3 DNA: TGTGCCAGCAGGACAGGGAATCAGCCCCAGCATTTT

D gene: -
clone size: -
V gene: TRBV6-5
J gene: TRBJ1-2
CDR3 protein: CASRMEGLNYGYTF
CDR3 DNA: TGTGCCAGCAGAATGGAGGGCCTTAACTATGGCTACACCTTC

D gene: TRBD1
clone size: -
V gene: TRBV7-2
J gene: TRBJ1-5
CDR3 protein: CASSRDRGREQPQHF
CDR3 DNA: TGTGCCAGCAGCCGGGACAGGGGGCGTGAGCAGCCCCAGCATTTT

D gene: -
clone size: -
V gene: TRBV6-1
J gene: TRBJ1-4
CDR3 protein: CASSEAWGGLGNEKLFF
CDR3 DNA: TGTGCCAGCAGTGAAGCTTGGGGGGGCCTGGGTAATGAAAAACTGTTTTTT

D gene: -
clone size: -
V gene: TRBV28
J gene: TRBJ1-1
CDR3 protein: CASSLWQRNTEAFF
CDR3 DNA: TGTGCCAGCAGTTTATGGCAGAGGAACACTGAAGCTTTCTTT

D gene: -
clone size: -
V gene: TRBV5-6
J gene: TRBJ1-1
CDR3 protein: CASILRATNTEAFF
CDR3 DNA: TGTGCCAGCATTCTGAGGGCTACAAACACTGAAGCTTTCTTT

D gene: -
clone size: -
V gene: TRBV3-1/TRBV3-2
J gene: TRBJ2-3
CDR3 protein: CASSQRRFTDTQYF
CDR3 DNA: TGTGCCAGCAGCCAAAGACGGTTCACAGATACGCAGTATTTT

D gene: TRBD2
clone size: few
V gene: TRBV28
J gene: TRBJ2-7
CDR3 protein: CASSLTGTSGISYEQYF
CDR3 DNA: TGTGCCAGCAGCTTGACCGGGACTAGCGGCATCTCCTACGAGCAGTACTTC